This TCR beta chain stems from a study of OX40 agonist ivuxolimab in advanced cancers. About the study: The study enrolled dose-escalation patients with hepatocellular carcinoma, melanoma, renal cell or head and neck cancer. Of mixed ages from about 20 to 80 and averaging about 65 years, the group was around 78% male. Enrollees could have had prior anti-PD-1, anti-PD-L1 or anti-CTLA-4 therapy, which 40% had received.

Assay used: immunoSEQ multiplex PCR; TCRdb lists only in-frame clones, some missing. The sample lists around 65,000 clones, over 75% occurring once. This CDR3 is 15 amino acids long. The V gene lost 3 bases and the J gene lost 4 bases, with 13 bases spanning the gap. CDR1 is SNHLY, CDR2 FYNNEI, per germline. The TCR comes from an adult with an advanced solid tumor such as melanoma, head and neck, liver or kidney cancer. The chain joins TRBV2 to TRBJ1-5; possibly TRBD1 for D (6 bases). This specimen consisted of CD4+ or CD8+ T cells sorted from blood, obtained in a trial of the OX40 agonist ivuxolimab. Here the CDR3 DNA reads TGTGCCAGCAGTGACGGCAGGGGAAGGAATCAGCCCCAGCATTTT. This encodes CASSDGRGRNQPQHF.